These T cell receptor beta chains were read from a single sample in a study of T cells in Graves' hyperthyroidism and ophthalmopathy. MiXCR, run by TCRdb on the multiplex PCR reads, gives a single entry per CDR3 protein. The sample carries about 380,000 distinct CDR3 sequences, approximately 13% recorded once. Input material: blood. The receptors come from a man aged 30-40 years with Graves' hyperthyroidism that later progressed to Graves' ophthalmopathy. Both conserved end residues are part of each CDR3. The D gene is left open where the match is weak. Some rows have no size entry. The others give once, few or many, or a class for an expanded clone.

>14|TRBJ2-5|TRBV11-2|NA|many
TGTGCCAGCCGCATGACCGGCCCCCAAGAGACCCAGTACTTC
CASRMTGPQETQYF
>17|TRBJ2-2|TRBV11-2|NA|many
TGTGCCAGCAGCCCGCCCCTCTCTAGGGGGAGCCCCGGGGAGCTGTTTTTT
CASSPPLSRGSPGELFF
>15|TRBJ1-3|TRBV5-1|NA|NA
TGCGCCAGCAGCCAGGAAAGTGACTCTGGAAACACCATATATTTT
CASSQESDSGNTIYF
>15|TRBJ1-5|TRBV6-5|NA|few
TGTGCCAGCAGTTACAAGCCAGGGCTGGATCAGCCCCAGCATTTT
CASSYKPGLDQPQHF
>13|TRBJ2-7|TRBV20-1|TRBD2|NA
TGCAGTGCTGCCCTAAGCGGGGTCGGGGAGCAGTACTTC
CSAALSGVGEQYF
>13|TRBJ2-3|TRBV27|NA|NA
TGTGCCAGCAGACCCTCTAGCACAGATACGCAGTATTTT
CASRPSSTDTQYF
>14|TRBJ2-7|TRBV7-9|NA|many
TGTGCCAGCAGCCCACCGGCCGGACAGTACGAGCAGTACTTC
CASSPPAGQYEQYF
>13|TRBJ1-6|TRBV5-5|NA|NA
TGTGCCAGCAGCTGGGAGGTGAATTCACCCCTCCACTTT
CASSWEVNSPLHF
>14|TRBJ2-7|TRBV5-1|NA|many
TGCGCCAGCAGCCTGGAGGGATCTTACTACGAGCAGTACTTC
CASSLEGSYYEQYF
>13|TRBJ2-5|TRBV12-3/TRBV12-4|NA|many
TGTGCCAGCAGTTTCGAGGGCGGAAAGACCCAGTACTTC
CASSFEGGKTQYF
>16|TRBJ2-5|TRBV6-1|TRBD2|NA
TGTGCCAGCAGTGAAGCAGGGATAGGGAGGGCGGAGACCCAGTACTTC
CASSEAGIGRAETQYF
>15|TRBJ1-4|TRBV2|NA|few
TGTGCCTGCAGTGACCCGGTCCCGGGTGGTGAAAAACTGCTTTTT
CACSDPVPGGEKLLF
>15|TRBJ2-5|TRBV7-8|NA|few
TGTGCCAGCAGCTCTCGACATGGAACCCAAGAGACCCAGTACTTC
CASSSRHGTQETQYF
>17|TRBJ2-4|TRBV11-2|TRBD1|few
TGTGCCAGCAGCACCAGGACAGGGGGCGCTTCCAAAAACATTCAGTACTTC
CASSTRTGGASKNIQYF
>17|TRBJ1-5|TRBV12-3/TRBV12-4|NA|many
TGTGCCAGCAGTCCAGCGATGACGGGAGGAGGAGGACAGCCCCAGCATTTT
CASSPAMTGGGGQPQHF
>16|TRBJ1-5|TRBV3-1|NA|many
TGTGCCAGCAGCCAAGGGTCCGGGCTGGGCAATCAGCCCCAGCATTTT
CASSQGSGLGNQPQHF
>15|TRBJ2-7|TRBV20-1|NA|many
TGCAGTGCTAGGTGGACAGGGAGGGGGCGCGTCGAGCAGTACTTC
CSARWTGRGRVEQYF
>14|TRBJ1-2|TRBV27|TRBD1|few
TGTGCCAGCAGCCCCACAGGGGGATACTATGGCTACACCTTC
CASSPTGGYYGYTF
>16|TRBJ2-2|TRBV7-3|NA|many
TGTGCCAGCAGCGCCCCGGGGGCGCGTGGCACCGGGGAGCTGTTTTTT
CASSAPGARGTGELFF
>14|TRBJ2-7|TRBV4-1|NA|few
TGCGCCAGCAGCCCGGAGTGGGCACCCTACGAGCAGTACTTC
CASSPEWAPYEQYF
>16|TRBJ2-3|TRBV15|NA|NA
TGTGCCACCAGCAGGCAGATCCCGCGAGGCACAGATACGCAGTATTTT
CATSRQIPRGTDTQYF
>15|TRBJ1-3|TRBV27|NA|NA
TGTGCCAGCAGTTTATTCAAGGACTCTGGAAACACCATATATTTT
CASSLFKDSGNTIYF
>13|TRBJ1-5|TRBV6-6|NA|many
TGTGCCAGCAGTTACGGGCGGAATCAGCCCCAGCATTTT
CASSYGRNQPQHF
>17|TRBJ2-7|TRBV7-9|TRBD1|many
TGTGCCAGCAGCCCTGGGACAGGGGGTGTCGGCTCCTACGAGCAGTACTTC
CASSPGTGGVGSYEQYF
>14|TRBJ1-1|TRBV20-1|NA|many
TGCAGTGCTAGAGATGCAGTAATGAACACTGAAGCTTTCTTT
CSARDAVMNTEAFF
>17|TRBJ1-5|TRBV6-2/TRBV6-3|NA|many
TGTGCCAGCAGTTACTCCCCGACGGGTTATAGCAATCAGCCCCAGCATTTT
CASSYSPTGYSNQPQHF
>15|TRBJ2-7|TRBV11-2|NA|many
TGTGCCAGCAGCTTAGTAGGGGTTAAACCCTACGAGCAGTACTTC
CASSLVGVKPYEQYF
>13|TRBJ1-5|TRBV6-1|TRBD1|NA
TGTGCCAGTGCTGACAGGGAAGGGCAGCCCCAGCATTTT
CASADREGQPQHF
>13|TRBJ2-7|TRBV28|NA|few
TGTGCCAGCAGTTTCGGGCCCCCCTACGAGCAGTACTTC
CASSFGPPYEQYF
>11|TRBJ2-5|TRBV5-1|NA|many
TGCGCCAGCAGCTTGGACAGTGCGTGGTACTTC
CASSLDSAWYF
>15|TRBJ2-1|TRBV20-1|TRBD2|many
TGCAGTGCTAGAGATCTGGGCGGGGGGGCTAATGAGCAGTTCTTC
CSARDLGGGANEQFF
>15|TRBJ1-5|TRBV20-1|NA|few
TGCAGTGCTAGAGATCCCGGGATTACAAATCAGCCCCAGCATTTT
CSARDPGITNQPQHF
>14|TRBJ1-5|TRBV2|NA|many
TGTGCCAGCAGTCCTGGGACCGAACTTCAGCCCCAGCATTTT
CASSPGTELQPQHF
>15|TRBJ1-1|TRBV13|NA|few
TGTGCCAGCAGCTTAGGGCCGGGACGCCGGACGCGAGCTTTCTTT
CASSLGPGRRTRAFF
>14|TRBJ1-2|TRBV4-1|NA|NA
TGCGCCAGCAGCCAAGACGAATCTAACTATGGCTACACCTTC
CASSQDESNYGYTF
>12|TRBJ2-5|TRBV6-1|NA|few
TGTGCCAGCAAGCCCTTTCAAGAGACCCAGTACTTC
CASKPFQETQYF
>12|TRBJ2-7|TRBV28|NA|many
TGTGCCAGCAGAGCCCACAGGTACGAGCAGTACTTC
CASRAHRYEQYF